The source of this T cell receptor (beta chain) is a study of blood T cell repertoires in COVID-19. Study details: The analysed material was cDNA or gDNA that came from T cells, B-cell-depleted T cells, or PBMCs.

Germline V gene lookup returns CDR1 LGHDT and CDR2 YNNKEL (reference sequence). CDR3 length: 14 amino acids. Trimming took off 3 bases at V and 4 bases at J, with 10 bases between the two ends. Libraries were prepared by immunoSEQ multiplex PCR; TCRdb keeps only in-frame clonotypes and omits some of them. The data contain 200,000 to 250,000 clones, about nine tenths of them singletons. The sample was peripheral blood. The source is a man in his fifties or sixties who had recovered from COVID-19. This rearrangement joins TRBV3-1 (or the pseudogene TRBV3-2) to TRBJ1-5; the D gene is possibly TRBD1 (5 bases). In DNA form, the CDR3 reads TGTGCCAGCAGCCAGTACGGGGGAAATCAGCCCCAGCATTTT. It translates to CASSQYGGNQPQHF.